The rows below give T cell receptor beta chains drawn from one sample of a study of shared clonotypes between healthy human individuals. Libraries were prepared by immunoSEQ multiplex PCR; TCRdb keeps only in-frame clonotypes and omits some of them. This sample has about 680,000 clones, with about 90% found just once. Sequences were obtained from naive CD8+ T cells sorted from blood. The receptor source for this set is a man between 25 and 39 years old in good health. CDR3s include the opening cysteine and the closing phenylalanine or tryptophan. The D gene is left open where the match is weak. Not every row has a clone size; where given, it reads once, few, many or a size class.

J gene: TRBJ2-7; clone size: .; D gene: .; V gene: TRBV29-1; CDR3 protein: CSGVDGGYEQYF; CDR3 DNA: TGCAGCGGGGTGGACGGTGGCTACGAGCAGTACTTC
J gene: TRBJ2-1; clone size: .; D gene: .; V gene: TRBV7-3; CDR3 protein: CASSRQVDEQFF; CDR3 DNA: TGTGCCAGCAGCCGACAAGTCGATGAGCAGTTCTTC
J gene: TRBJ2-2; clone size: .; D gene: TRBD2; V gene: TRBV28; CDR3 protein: CASSFRGLNTGELFF; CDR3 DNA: TGTGCCAGCAGTTTTAGGGGACTAAACACCGGGGAGCTGTTTTTT
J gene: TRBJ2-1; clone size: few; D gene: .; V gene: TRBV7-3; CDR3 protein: CASSLFSASVGDEQFF; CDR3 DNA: TGTGCCAGCAGCTTATTTAGCGCTAGCGTGGGGGATGAGCAGTTCTTC
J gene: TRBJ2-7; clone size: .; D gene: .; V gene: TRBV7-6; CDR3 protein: CASSVGNYEQYF; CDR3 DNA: TGTGCCAGCAGCGTAGGGAACTACGAGCAGTACTTC
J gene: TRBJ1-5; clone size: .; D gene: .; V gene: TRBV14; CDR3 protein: CASSQGGDYRPQHF; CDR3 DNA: TGTGCCAGCAGCCAAGGCGGGGATTACAGGCCCCAGCATTTT
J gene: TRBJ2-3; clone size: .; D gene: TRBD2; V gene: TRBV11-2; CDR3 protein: CASSLDRRLAGSTDTQYF; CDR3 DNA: TGTGCCAGCAGCTTAGATCGCAGACTAGCGGGTAGCACAGATACGCAGTATTTT
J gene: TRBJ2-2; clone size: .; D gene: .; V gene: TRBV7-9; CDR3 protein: CAGPGELFF; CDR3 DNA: TGTGCCGGGCCGGGGGAGCTGTTTTTT
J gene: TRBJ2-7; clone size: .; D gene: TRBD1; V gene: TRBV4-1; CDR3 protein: CASSQAGTGLYEQYF; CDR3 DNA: TGCGCCAGCAGCCAAGCCGGGACAGGGCTCTACGAGCAGTACTTC
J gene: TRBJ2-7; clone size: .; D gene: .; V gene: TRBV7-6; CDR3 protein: CASSVSPGRSYEQYF; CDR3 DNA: TGTGCCAGCAGCGTAAGTCCGGGACGTTCCTACGAGCAGTACTTC
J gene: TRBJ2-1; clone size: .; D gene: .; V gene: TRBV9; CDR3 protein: CASSVDGGDEQFF; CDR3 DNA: TGTGCCAGCAGCGTAGACGGAGGCGATGAGCAGTTCTTC
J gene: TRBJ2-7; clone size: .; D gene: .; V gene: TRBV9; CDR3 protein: CASSVGGGLSYEQYF; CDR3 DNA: TGTGCCAGCAGCGTAGGTGGGGGTCTCTCCTACGAGCAGTACTTC
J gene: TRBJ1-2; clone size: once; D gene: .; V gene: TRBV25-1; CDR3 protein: CASMGQGRNGYTF; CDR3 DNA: TGTGCCAGCATGGGCCAGGGGCGGAATGGCTACACCTTC
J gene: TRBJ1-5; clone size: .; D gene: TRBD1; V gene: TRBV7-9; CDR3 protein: CASSSGQHSNQPQHF; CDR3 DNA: TGTGCCAGCAGCTCGGGACAGCATAGCAATCAGCCCCAGCATTTT
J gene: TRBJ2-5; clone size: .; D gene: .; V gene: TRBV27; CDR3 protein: CASTPANAAQETQYF; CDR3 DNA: TGTGCCAGCACCCCCGCAAACGCCGCCCAAGAGACCCAGTACTTC
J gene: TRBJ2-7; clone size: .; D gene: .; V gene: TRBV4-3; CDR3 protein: CASSQDLAGSYEQYF; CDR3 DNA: TGCGCCAGCAGCCAAGATCTCGCGGGATCCTACGAGCAGTACTTC
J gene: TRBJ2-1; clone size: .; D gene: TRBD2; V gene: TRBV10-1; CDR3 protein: CASSAAGFNEQFF; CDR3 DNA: TGCGCCAGCAGTGCAGCGGGGTTCAATGAGCAGTTCTTC
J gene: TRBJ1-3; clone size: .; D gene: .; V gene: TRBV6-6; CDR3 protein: CASSPRDTIYF; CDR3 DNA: TGTGCCAGCAGCCCCCGAGACACCATATATTTT
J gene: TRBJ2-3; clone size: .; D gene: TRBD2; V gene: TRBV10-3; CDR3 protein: CAIGPSGSTDTQYF; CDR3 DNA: TGTGCCATCGGTCCTAGCGGCAGCACAGATACGCAGTATTTT
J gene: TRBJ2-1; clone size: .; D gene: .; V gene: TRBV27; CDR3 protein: CASWPRVGSYNEQFF; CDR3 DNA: TGTGCCAGCTGGCCCAGGGTGGGCTCCTACAATGAGCAGTTCTTC
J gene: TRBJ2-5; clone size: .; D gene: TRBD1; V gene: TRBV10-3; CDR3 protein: CAIRPGQVGQETQYF; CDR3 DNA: TGTGCCATCAGGCCTGGACAGGTCGGCCAAGAGACCCAGTACTTC
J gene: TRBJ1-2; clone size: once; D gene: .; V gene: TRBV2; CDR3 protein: CASSDIRRSGEGPSNYGYTF; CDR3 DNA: TGTGCCAGCAGTGATATCCGCCGATCCGGGGAGGGGCCCTCTAACTATGGCTACACCTTC
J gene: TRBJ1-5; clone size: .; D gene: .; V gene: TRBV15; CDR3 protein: CATSRSYSNQPQHF; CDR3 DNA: TGTGCCACCAGCCGATCCTACTCGAATCAGCCCCAGCATTTT
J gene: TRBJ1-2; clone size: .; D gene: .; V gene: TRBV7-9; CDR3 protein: CASLSGWGHGYTF; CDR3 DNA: TGTGCCAGCTTATCAGGGTGGGGGCATGGCTACACCTTC
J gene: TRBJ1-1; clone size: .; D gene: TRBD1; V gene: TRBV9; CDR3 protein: CASRPRQGGTEAFF; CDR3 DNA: TGTGCCAGCAGGCCAAGACAGGGTGGAACTGAAGCTTTCTTT
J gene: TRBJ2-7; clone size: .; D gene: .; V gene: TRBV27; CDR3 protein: CASSLGTEKLYEQYF; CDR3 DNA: TGTGCCAGCAGTTTAGGGACGGAAAAACTCTACGAGCAGTACTTC
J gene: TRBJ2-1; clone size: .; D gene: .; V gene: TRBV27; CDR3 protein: CASSLPGLYNEQFF; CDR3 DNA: TGTGCCAGCAGTTTACCCGGACTGTACAATGAGCAGTTCTTC
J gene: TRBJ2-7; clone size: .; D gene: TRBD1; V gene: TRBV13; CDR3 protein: CASSSQGKTYEQYF; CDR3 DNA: TGTGCCAGCAGCTCACAGGGGAAGACCTACGAGCAGTACTTC
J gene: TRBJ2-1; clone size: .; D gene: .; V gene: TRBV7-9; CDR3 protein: CASSHRDFYNEQFF; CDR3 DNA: TGTGCCAGCAGCCACCGGGACTTTTACAATGAGCAGTTCTTC
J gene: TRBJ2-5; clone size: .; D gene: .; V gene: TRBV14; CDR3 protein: CASSQVPGMKETQYF; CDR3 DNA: TGTGCCAGCAGCCAAGTTCCGGGAATGAAAGAGACCCAGTACTTC
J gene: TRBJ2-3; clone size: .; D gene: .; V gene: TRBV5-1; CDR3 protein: CASSLVLATITDTQYF; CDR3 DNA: TGCGCCAGCAGCTTGGTTCTAGCCACTATCACAGATACGCAGTATTTT
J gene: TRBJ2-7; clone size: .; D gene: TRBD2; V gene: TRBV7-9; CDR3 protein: CASSLLASGDYEQYF; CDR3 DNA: TGTGCCAGCAGCTTACTGGCTAGCGGGGACTACGAGCAGTACTTC
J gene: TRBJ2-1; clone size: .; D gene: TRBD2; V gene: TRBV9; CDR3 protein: CASSVEVSGSFYNEQFF; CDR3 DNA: TGTGCCAGCAGCGTAGAAGTTAGCGGGAGTTTCTACAATGAGCAGTTCTTC
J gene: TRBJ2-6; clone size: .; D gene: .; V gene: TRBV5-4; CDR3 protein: CASSLMGDGANVLTF; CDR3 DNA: TGTGCCAGCAGCTTGATGGGTGACGGGGCCAACGTCCTGACTTTC
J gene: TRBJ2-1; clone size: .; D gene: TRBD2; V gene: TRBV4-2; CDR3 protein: CASSPGLAETYYNEQFF; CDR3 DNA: TGTGCCAGCAGCCCGGGACTAGCGGAAACTTATTACAATGAGCAGTTCTTC
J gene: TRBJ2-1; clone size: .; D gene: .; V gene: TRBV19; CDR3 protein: CASSIWGTVDEQFF; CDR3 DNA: TGTGCCAGTAGTATCTGGGGGACCGTGGATGAGCAGTTCTTC
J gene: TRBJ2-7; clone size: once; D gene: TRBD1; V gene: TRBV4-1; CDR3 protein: CASSQARQGADEQYF; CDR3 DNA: TGCGCCAGCAGCCAAGCCCGACAGGGGGCCGACGAGCAGTACTTC
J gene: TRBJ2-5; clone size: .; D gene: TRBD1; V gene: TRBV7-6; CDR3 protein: CASSPNTGTGLSTDETQYF; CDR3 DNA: TGTGCCAGCAGCCCAAACACCGGGACAGGGTTGTCAACAGACGAGACCCAGTACTTC
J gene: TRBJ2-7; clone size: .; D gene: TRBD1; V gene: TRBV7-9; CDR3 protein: CASSLGTEFYEQYF; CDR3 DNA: TGTGCCAGCAGCTTGGGGACAGAGTTTTACGAGCAGTACTTC
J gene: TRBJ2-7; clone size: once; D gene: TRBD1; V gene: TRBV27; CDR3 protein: CASSLSARGLDEQYF; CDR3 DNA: TGTGCCAGCAGTTTATCTGCCAGGGGGCTCGACGAGCAGTACTTC
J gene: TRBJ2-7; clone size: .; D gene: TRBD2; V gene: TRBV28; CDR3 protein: CASSQTGTSVGKYF; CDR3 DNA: TGTGCCAGCAGCCAAACCGGGACTAGCGTTGGGAAGTACTTC
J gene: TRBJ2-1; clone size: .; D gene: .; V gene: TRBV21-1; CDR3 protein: CASSKGNEQFF; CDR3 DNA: TGTGCCAGCAGCAAAGGTAATGAGCAGTTCTTC
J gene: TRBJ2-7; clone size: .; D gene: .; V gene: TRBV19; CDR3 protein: CASSIDLTYEQYF; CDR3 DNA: TGTGCCAGTAGTATAGATCTGACTTACGAGCAGTACTTC
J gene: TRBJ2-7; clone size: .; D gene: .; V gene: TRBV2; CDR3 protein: CATLEREQYF; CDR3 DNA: TGTGCCACTCTCGAAAGGGAGCAGTACTTC
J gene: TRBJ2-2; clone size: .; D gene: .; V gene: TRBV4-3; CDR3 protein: CASSHANTGELFF; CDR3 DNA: TGCGCCAGCAGCCATGCGAACACCGGGGAGCTGTTTTTT
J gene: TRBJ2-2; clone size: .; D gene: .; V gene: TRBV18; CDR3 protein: CASSPPGVGELFF; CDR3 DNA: TGTGCCAGCTCACCACCGGGCGTCGGGGAGCTGTTTTTT
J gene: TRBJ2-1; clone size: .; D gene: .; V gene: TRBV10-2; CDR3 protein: CASSPRGFEQFF; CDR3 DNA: TGCGCCAGCAGTCCCCGTGGATTCGAGCAGTTCTTC
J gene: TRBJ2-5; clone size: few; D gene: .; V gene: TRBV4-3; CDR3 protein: CASSPLGRDQETQYF; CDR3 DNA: TGCGCCAGCAGCCCCCTGGGCAGGGACCAAGAGACCCAGTACTTC
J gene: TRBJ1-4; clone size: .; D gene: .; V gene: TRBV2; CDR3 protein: CASSSGPNEKLFF; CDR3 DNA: TGTGCCAGCAGTTCGGGTCCGAATGAAAAACTGTTTTTT
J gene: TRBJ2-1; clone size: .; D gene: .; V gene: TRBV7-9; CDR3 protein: CASSLLVGRYNEQFF; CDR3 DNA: TGTGCCAGCAGCTTACTAGTGGGGCGCTACAATGAGCAGTTCTTC
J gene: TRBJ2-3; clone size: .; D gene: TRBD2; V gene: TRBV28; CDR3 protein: CASSLRGRAADTQYF; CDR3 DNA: TGTGCCAGCAGTTTACGTGGGAGGGCCGCAGATACGCAGTATTTT
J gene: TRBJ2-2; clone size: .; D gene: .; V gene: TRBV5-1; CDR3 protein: CASSLGIGSNTGELFF; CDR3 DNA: TGCGCCAGCAGCTTGGGGATTGGGTCAAACACCGGGGAGCTGTTTTTT
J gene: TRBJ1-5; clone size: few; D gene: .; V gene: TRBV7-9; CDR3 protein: CASSKNGGGQPQHF; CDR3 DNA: TGTGCCAGCAGCAAAAACGGGGGAGGTCAGCCCCAGCATTTT